The clone carrying this T cell receptor beta chain was seen a handful of times. Unique molecular identifiers were incorporated into the prepared TCRbeta library. TCRdb re-called the PCR reads through MiXCR, storing one row per CDR3 protein. The sample records around 800,000 distinct CDR3 sequences, roughly 15% being singletons. This specimen comes from a study of T-cell reconstitution after alpha-beta-depleted transplantation in children. This CDR3 is 17 amino acids long. V shed 1 base and J 5 bases; nucleotides not matched to a gene: 11. The germline gives CDR1 MNHNS, CDR2 SASEGT. This TCR derives from a male patient between 10 and 17 years old who had a stem cell transplant for acute lymphoblastic leukemia, so the T cells may come from the graft donor. The chain employs TRBV6-1 and TRBJ2-3; 8 bases are shared with TRBD2. The starting material was PBMCs, mostly from graft donor cells, obtained 360 days after TCRalphabeta/CD19-depleted stem cell transplant. The CDR3 sequence is CASSEGFGTSRKDTQYF. The DNA for the CDR3 is TGTGCCAGCAGTGAAGGGTTTGGGACTAGTAGGAAAGATACGCAGTATTTT.